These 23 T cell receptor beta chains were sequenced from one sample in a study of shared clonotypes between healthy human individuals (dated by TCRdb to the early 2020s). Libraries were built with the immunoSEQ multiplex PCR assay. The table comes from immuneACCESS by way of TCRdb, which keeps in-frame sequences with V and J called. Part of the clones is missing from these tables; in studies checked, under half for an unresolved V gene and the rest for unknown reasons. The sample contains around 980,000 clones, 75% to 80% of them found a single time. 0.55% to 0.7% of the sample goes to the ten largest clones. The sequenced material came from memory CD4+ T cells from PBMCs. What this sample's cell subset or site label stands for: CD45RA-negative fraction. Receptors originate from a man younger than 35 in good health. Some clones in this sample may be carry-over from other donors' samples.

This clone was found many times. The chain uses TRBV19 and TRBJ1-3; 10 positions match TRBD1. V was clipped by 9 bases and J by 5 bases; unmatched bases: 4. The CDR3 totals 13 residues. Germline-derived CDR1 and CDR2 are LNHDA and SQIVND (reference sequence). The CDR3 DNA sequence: TGTGCCAGGAGGGACAGGGGCAGAAACACCATATATTTT. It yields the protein CARRDRGRNTIYF.

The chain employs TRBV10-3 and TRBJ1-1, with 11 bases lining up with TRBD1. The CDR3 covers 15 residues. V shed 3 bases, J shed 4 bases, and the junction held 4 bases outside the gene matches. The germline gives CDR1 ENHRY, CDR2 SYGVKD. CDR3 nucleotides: TGTGCCATCAGTGAAGGGGGACAGGGGGTCACTGAAGCTTTCTTT. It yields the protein CAISEGGQGVTEAFF.

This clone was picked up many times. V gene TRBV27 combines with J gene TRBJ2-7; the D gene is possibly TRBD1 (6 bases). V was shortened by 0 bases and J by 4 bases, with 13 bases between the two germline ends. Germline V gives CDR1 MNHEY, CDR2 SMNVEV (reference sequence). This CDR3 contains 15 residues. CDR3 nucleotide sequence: TGTGCCAGCAGTTTATCGGCGCAGGGGAGTTACGAGCAGTACTTC. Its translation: CASSLSAQGSYEQYF.

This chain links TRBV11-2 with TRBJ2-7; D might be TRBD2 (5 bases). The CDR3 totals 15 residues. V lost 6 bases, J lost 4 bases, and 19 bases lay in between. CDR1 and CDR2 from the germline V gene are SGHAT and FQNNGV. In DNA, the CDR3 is TGTGCCAGCAGTCCTACTCCCAGCGGAGTTTACGAGCAGTACTTC. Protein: CASSPTPSGVYEQYF.

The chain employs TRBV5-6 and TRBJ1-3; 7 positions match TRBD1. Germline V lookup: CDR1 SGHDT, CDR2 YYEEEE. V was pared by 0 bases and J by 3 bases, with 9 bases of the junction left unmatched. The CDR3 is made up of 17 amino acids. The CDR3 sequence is CASSLGLRGGGGNTIYF. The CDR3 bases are TGTGCCAGCAGCTTGGGCTTGCGAGGGGGCGGTGGAAACACCATATATTTT.

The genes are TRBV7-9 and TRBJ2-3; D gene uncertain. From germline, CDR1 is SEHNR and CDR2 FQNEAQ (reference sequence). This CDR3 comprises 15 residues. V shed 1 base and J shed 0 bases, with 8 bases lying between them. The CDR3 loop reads CASSLGTASTDTQYF. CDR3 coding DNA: TGTGCCAGCAGCTTAGGGACGGCCAGCACAGATACGCAGTATTTT. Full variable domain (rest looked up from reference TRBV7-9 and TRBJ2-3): DTGVSQNPRHKITKRGQNVTFRCDPISEHNRLYWYRQTLGQGPEFLTYFQNEAQLEKSRLLSDRFSAERPKGSFSTLEIQRTEQGDSAMYLCASSLGTASTDTQYFGPGTRLTVL.

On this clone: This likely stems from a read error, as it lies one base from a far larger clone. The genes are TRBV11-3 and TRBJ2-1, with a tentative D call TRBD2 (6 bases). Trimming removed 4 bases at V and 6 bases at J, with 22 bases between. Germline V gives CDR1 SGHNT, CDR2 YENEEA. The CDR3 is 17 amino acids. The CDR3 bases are TGTGCCAGCAGCTCCGTGGAGGGGCAGTGGGAGATCAATGAGCAGTTCTTC. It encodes CASSSVEGQWEINEQFF.

The CDR3 DNA is TGTGCCATCAGTGAGTCCGATGGGACAGGGGGCGGAATACCCAGAGCTTTCTTT. This translates into CAISESDGTGGGIPRAFF. The chain has TRBV10-3 and TRBJ1-1; the match to TRBD1 covers 12 bases. Germline CDR1 reads ENHRY; CDR2 reads SYGVKD. Trimming at V came to 0 bases and at J to 10 bases, leaving 15 bases not matched to a gene. This CDR3 is built from 18 residues.

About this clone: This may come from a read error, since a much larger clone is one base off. CDR3 bases: TGTGCCAGCAGCCGGACAGGGAACACTGAAGCTTTCTTT. This codes for CASSRTGNTEAFF. The chain joins TRBV5-6 to TRBJ1-1; 7 positions match TRBD1. CDR1 SGHDT and CDR2 YYEEEE come from the germline V gene. The CDR3 is made up of 13 amino acids. Unmatched junction bases numbered 1, after V lost 4 bases and J lost 1 base.

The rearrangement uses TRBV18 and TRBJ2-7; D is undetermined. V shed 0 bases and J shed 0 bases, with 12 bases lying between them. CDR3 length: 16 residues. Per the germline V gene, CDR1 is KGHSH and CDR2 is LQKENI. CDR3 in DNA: TGTGCCAGCTCACCACCGGGGATCCCCAGCTCCTACGAGCAGTACTTC. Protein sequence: CASSPPGIPSSYEQYF.

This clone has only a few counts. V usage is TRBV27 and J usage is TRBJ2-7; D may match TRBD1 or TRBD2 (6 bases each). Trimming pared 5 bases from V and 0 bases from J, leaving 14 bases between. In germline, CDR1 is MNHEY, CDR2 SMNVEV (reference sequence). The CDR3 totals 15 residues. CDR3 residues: CASSRGGTISYEQYF. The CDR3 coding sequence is TGTGCCAGCAGTCGAGGGGGGACCATCTCCTACGAGCAGTACTTC.

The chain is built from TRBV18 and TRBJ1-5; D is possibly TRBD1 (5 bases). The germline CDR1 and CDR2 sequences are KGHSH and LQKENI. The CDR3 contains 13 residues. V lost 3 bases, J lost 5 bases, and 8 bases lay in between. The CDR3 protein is CASSPDNYQPQHF. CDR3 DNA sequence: TGTGCCAGCTCACCGGACAACTATCAGCCCCAGCATTTT.

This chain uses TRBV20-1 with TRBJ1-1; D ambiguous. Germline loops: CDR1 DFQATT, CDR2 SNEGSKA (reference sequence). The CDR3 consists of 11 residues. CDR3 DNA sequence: TGCGGCGGGGTGGGGAGCACTGAAGCTTTCTTT. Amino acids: CGGVGSTEAFF.

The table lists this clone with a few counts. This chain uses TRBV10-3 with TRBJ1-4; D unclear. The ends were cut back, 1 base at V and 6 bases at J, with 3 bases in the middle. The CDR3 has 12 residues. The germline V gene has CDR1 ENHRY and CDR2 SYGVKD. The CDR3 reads CAISEFDEKLFF. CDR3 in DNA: TGTGCCATCAGTGAGTTTGATGAAAAACTGTTTTTT.

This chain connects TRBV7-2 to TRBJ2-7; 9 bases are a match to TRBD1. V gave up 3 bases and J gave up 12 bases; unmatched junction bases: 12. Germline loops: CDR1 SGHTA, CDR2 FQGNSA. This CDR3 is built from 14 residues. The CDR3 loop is CASSLEPGTGLLYF. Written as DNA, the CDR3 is TGTGCCAGCAGCTTGGAACCCGGGACAGGGTTATTGTACTTC.

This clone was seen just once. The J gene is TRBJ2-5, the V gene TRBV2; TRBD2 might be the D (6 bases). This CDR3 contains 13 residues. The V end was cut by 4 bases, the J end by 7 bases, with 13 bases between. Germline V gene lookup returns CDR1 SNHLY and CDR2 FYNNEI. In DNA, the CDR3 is TGTGCCAGCAGTGTTTGGGAGGATGGGACCCAGTACTTC. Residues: CASSVWEDGTQYF.

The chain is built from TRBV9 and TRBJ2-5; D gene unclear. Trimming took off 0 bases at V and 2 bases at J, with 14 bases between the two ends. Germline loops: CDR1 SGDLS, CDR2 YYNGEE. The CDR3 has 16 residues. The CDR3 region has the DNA TGTGCCAGCAGCGTAGAAGGCGGAAAGCTACAAGAGACCCAGTACTTC. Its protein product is CASSVEGGKLQETQYF.

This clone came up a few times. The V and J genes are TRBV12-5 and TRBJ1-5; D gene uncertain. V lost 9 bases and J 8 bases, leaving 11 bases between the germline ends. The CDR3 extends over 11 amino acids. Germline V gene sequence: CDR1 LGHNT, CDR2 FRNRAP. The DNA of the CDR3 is TGTGCTAGCGCTAACGCCAAGCCCCAGCATTTT. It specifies CASANAKPQHF.

The CDR3 DNA is TGTGCCAGCAGCCCCGTAGGCCATACCTACGAGCAGTACTTC. It specifies CASSPVGHTYEQYF. The rearrangement links TRBV28 to TRBJ2-7; D uncertain. The germline CDR1 and CDR2 sequences are MDHEN and SYDVKM. The V end lost 6 bases, the J end lost 2 bases, and 14 bases lay between the germline ends. CDR3 length: 14 amino acids.

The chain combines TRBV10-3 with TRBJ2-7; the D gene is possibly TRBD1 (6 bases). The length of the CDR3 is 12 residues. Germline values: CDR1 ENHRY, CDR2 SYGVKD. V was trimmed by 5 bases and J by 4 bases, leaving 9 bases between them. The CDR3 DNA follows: TGTGCCATCAGTCCGACAGGATACGAGCAGTACTTC. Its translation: CAISPTGYEQYF.

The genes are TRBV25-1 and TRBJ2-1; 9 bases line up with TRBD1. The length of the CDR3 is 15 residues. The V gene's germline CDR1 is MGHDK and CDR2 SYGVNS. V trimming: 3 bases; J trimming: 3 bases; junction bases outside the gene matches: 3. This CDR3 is CASSDDRGFYNEQFF. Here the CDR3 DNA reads TGTGCCAGCAGTGATGACAGGGGGTTCTACAATGAGCAGTTCTTC.

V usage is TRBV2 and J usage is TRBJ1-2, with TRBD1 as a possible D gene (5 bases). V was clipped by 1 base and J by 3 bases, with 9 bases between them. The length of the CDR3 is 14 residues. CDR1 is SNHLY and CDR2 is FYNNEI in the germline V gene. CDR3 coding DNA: TGTGCCAGCAGTGAAGTCAGCAGGGACTATGGCTACACCTTC. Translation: CASSEVSRDYGYTF.

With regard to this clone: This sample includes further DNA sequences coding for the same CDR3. CDR3 DNA: TGTGCCAGCAGCTCAAGGGGTGGGACTGAAGCTTTCTTT. Its protein product is CASSSRGGTEAFF. The chain recombines TRBV7-9 with TRBJ1-1; D might be TRBD1 (5 bases). V shed 4 bases and J shed 5 bases, with 11 bases lying between them. From germline, CDR1 is SEHNR and CDR2 FQNEAQ (reference sequence). CDR3 length: 13 residues.